This passage covers 25 T cell receptor beta chains from one sample sequenced in a study of cytotoxic CD8 clonotypes in ibrutinib-treated CLL. Measured with immunoSEQ multiplex PCR; TCRdb has only the in-frame clones, and not every one. The data contain about 300,000 clones, 76% of them singletons. This material consisted of PBMCs, taken at disease progression, from a patient treated with ibrutinib. The source of these receptors is a human donor with chronic lymphocytic leukemia.

The chain carries TRBV9 and TRBJ1-1, with D tentatively TRBD1 (6 bases). The germline V and J ends were trimmed by 5 bases and 7 bases, with 12 bases remaining between them. Looked up from germline, CDR1 is SGDLS and CDR2 is YYNGEE. The CDR3 runs to 12 residues. Here the CDR3 DNA reads TGTGCCAGCAGTTTTAGACAGGATGAAGCTTTCTTT. Protein: CASSFRQDEAFF. The full variable domain, its missing parts supplied by reference TRBV9 and TRBJ1-1, is DSGVTQTPKHLITATGQRVTLRCSPRSGDLSVYWYQQSLDQGLQFLIQYYNGEERAKGNILERFSAQQFPDLHSELNLSSLELGDSALYFCASSFRQDEAFFGQGTRLTVV.

Concerning this clone: The sample has other DNA sequences that encode this CDR3 too. J is TRBJ2-7 and V is TRBV7-9; D gene ambiguous. Germline loops: CDR1 SEHNR, CDR2 FQNEAQ (reference sequence). This CDR3 is 14 amino acids long. Deletions cut 1 base from V and 0 bases from J, with 7 bases between. CDR3 DNA: TGTGCCAGCAGCTTAGGGCAGGCCTCCTACGAGCAGTACTTC. Translating gives CASSLGQASYEQYF.

V is TRBV10-1 and J is TRBJ2-7, with 7 positions matching TRBD1. The CDR3 length is 19 residues. Germline lookup yields CDR1 WNHNN and CDR2 SYGVQD (reference sequence). V trimming: 0 bases; J trimming: 4 bases; junction bases outside the gene matches: 18. CDR3 amino acids: CASSESEDFIDRADYEQYF. CDR3 in DNA: TGCGCCAGCAGTGAGTCGGAAGATTTTATCGACAGGGCTGATTACGAGCAGTACTTC.

The DNA for the CDR3 is TGTGCCAGCAGCGAATTCCCCGGGACGGGTGAGCCCCGGGGCACAGATACGCAGTATTTT. Translating it yields CASSEFPGTGEPRGTDTQYF. This chain connects TRBV7-6 to TRBJ2-3; D may correspond to TRBD1 or TRBD2 (5 bases each). V lost 5 bases and J lost 1, with 28 bases in between. The germline V gene encodes CDR1 SGHVS and CDR2 FNYEAQ. This CDR3 is 20 amino acids long.

The CDR3 sequence: CSARSLSTQYF. DNA for the CDR3: TGCAGTGCTAGGTCGCTGTCCACGCAGTATTTT. J is TRBJ2-3 and V is TRBV20-1; unclear D gene. The CDR3 loop spans 11 amino acids. Germline CDR1 DFQATT, CDR2 SNEGSKA (reference sequence). The germline V and J ends were trimmed by 3 bases and 9 bases, with 10 bases remaining between them.

The table lists this clone with a count of one. V is TRBV29-1 and J is TRBJ1-1; no clear D gene. Germline CDR1 is SQVTM and CDR2 is ANQGSEA. The CDR3 extends over 14 amino acids. V lost 3 bases, J lost 7 bases, and 18 bases lay in between. CDR3 region: CSVDWATPEGEAFF. CDR3 bases: TGCAGCGTTGACTGGGCCACCCCGGAAGGTGAAGCTTTCTTT.

This clone appeared a few times. CDR3 sequence reads: CASSLRRAAEAFF. The CDR3 DNA is TGTGCCAGCAGTTTAAGGCGAGCCGCTGAAGCTTTCTTT. The chain is built from TRBV28 and TRBJ1-1; D is unresolved. V lost 2 bases to trimming and J lost 6 bases, with 10 bases between them. CDR1 is MDHEN and CDR2 is SYDVKM in the germline V gene. The CDR3 is 13 amino acids.

Notes on this clone: In the same sample, other DNA sequences code for this CDR3. V and J are TRBV9 and TRBJ1-2, with 10 positions matching TRBD1. The V gene end was trimmed by 0 bases and the J gene end by 4 bases; junction bases not matched to a gene: 0. The germline V gene encodes CDR1 SGDLS and CDR2 YYNGEE. The CDR3 has 14 amino acids. CDR3: CASSVGTGGYGYTF. The CDR3 coding sequence is TGTGCCAGCAGCGTAGGGACAGGGGGCTATGGCTACACCTTC.

The V gene is TRBV18, the J gene TRBJ2-7, with a tentative D call TRBD1 (5 bases). This CDR3 is built from 14 residues. Deletions cut 3 bases from V and 3 bases from J, with 12 bases between. The germline gives CDR1 KGHSH, CDR2 LQKENI. This CDR3 reads CASSPPTASYEQYF. As DNA, the CDR3 is TGTGCCAGCTCACCGCCGACAGCTAGCTACGAGCAGTACTTC.

The V and J genes are TRBV5-1 and TRBJ2-7; D may be TRBD1 (6 bases). The CDR3 contains 16 residues. Trimming left V 4 bases short and J 0 bases short, with 17 bases between. CDR1 is SGHRS, CDR2 YFSETQ, per germline. CDR3 loop: CASSPYTGLVSYEQYF. DNA of the CDR3: TGCGCCAGCAGCCCCTATACAGGGTTGGTCTCCTACGAGCAGTACTTC. The full variable domain, its missing parts supplied by reference TRBV5-1 and TRBJ2-7, is KAGVTQTPRYLIKTRGQQVTLSCSPISGHRSVSWYQQTPGQGLQFLFEYFSETQRNKGNFPGRFSGRQFSNSRSEMNVSTLELGDSALYLCASSPYTGLVSYEQYFGPGTRLTVT.

The chain carries TRBV5-1 and TRBJ2-3, with 14 positions matching TRBD2. V dropped 0 bases and J dropped 4; count of bases not matched to a gene: 4. Germline V lookup: CDR1 SGHRS, CDR2 YFSETQ. The CDR3 sequence is 17 residues long. CDR3 DNA sequence: TGCGCCAGCAGCTTGGGACTAGCGGGAGGGCCATCAGATACGCAGTATTTT. It encodes CASSLGLAGGPSDTQYF.

This clone was counted a single time. This chain links TRBV29-1 with TRBJ2-1; no firm D call. Per germline, CDR1 SQVTM and CDR2 ANQGSEA. V lost 0 bases to trimming and J lost 1 base, with 10 bases between them. The CDR3 covers 15 residues. DNA of the CDR3: TGCAGCGTTGAAGATCGGGCGGAATCCTACAATGAGCAGTTCTTC. Translation gives CSVEDRAESYNEQFF.

The gene calls are TRBV15 and TRBJ2-7; 8 bases are a match to TRBD1. Germline values: CDR1 LNHNV, CDR2 YYDKDF (reference sequence). V lost 8 bases to trimming and J lost 5 bases; unmatched junction nucleotides: 11. This CDR3 is 14 amino acids long. As DNA, the CDR3 is TGTGCCACCGCTCCTCTGGACAGGGCACACGAGCAGTACTTC. Protein: CATAPLDRAHEQYF.

CDR3: CASSPHNRASYEQYF. The CDR3 DNA is TGTGCCAGTAGTCCGCACAACAGGGCCTCCTACGAGCAGTACTTC. This chain links TRBV19 with TRBJ2-7, with D tentatively TRBD1 (6 bases). The CDR3 is 15 residues long. The germline V gene encodes CDR1 LNHDA and CDR2 SQIVND (reference sequence). V lost 5 bases to trimming and J lost 0 bases, with 14 bases between them.

This rearrangement joins TRBV21-1 to TRBJ1-2; the table's D gene call, TRBD1, was not cross checked with the DNA. TRBV21-1 is a pseudogene segment. This CDR3 is built from 15 residues. The CDR3 sequence: CASSPAPDRRKGYTF. CDR3 DNA sequence: TGTGCCAGCAGCCCCGCCCCGGACAGAAGGAAGGGCTACACCTTC.

This clone came up once. The genes are TRBV20-1 and TRBJ2-2; the D is unclear. The CDR3 totals 11 residues. The ends were cut back, 1 base at V and 8 bases at J, with 5 bases in the middle. CDR1 is DFQATT and CDR2 is SNEGSKA in the germline V gene (reference sequence). In DNA form, the CDR3 reads TGCAGTGCTAGAGCGGCAGGGGAGCTGTTTTTT. This codes for CSARAAGELFF.

CDR3 protein: CASSVEPGIVYEQYF. DNA of the CDR3: TGTGCCAGCAGTGTTGAACCTGGTATCGTCTACGAGCAGTACTTC. This chain links TRBV2 with TRBJ2-7; unclear D gene. The CDR3 spans 15 residues. Trimming removed 4 bases at V and 3 bases at J, with 16 bases between. The V gene's germline CDR1 is SNHLY and CDR2 FYNNEI.

The chain joins TRBV7-8 to TRBJ1-1; D is unclear. The CDR3 extends over 13 amino acids. V was pared by 1 base and J by 4 bases, with 7 bases between. Germline V CDR1 and CDR2: SGHVS, FQNEAQ. In nucleotides, the CDR3 is TGTGCCAGCAGCTTAGAGCGGACCACTGAAGCTTTCTTT. Amino acids: CASSLERTTEAFF.

The V and J genes are TRBV4-1 and TRBJ1-1, with 7 bases that match TRBD1. Germline values: CDR1 MGHRA, CDR2 YSYEKL. The CDR3 length is 15 residues. V shed 1 base and J 3 bases; nucleotides not matched to a gene: 5. CDR3 coding DNA: TGCGCCAGCAGCCAAGGGGGGACAGTTTACACTGAAGCTTTCTTT. This gives the protein CASSQGGTVYTEAFF.

On this clone itself: The junction shows a germline mismatch at one end, possibly a read error. The CDR3 reads CAGSLALVRKEQYF. CDR3 bases: TGCGCCGGCAGCTTGGCCCTAGTTCGGAAAGAGCAGTACTTC. V and J are TRBV5-1 and TRBJ2-7; D is ambiguous. CDR1 and CDR2 (germline): SGHRS, YFSETQ. The CDR3 sequence is 14 residues long.

This sequence joins TRBV6-5 and TRBJ2-7; the match to TRBD2 covers 10 bases. The CDR3 length is 15 residues. The ends lost 6 bases at V and 5 bases at J; junction bases unmatched: 10. In germline, CDR1 is MNHEY, CDR2 SVGAGI. Here the CDR3 DNA reads TGTGCCAGCAGCATCTCCTGGCTAGCGGGAGACGAGCAGTACTTC. Translated, it gives CASSISWLAGDEQYF.

The chain has TRBV10-3 and TRBJ2-5; 9 bases map to TRBD1. The ends lost 6 bases at V and 1 base at J; junction bases unmatched: 9. There are 16 residues in the CDR3. Germline V gene sequence: CDR1 ENHRY, CDR2 SYGVKD. The CDR3 region has the DNA TGTGCCATCAGCCCCGGACAGGGGCATAGCCAAGAGACCCAGTACTTC. This translates into CAISPGQGHSQETQYF.

J is TRBJ1-3 and V is TRBV9, with 7 nucleotides matching TRBD1. This CDR3 spans 17 amino acids. CDR1 and CDR2 from the germline V gene are SGDLS and YYNGEE. The ends lost 0 bases at V and 0 bases at J; junction bases unmatched: 6. The CDR3 loop is CASSVAPAGGSGNTIYF. The CDR3 DNA reads as TGTGCCAGCAGCGTAGCTCCGGCAGGGGGCTCTGGAAACACCATATATTTT.

The chain is built from TRBV2 and TRBJ2-1; 11 bases fit TRBD2. The CDR3 is made up of 16 amino acids. Germline lookup yields CDR1 SNHLY and CDR2 FYNNEI. V shed 5 bases, J shed 4 bases, and the junction held 7 bases outside the gene matches. The CDR3 nucleotides are TGTGCCAGCAGTAGCCGACTAGCGGGACCTTACAATGAGCAGTTCTTC. This gives the protein CASSSRLAGPYNEQFF.

The chain carries TRBV7-3 and TRBJ2-7; D ambiguous. From germline, CDR1 is SGHTA and CDR2 FQGTGA. The CDR3 has 13 amino acids. V dropped 6 bases and J dropped 3 bases, with 12 bases sitting between them. This CDR3 is CASRDDINYEQYF. The DNA for the CDR3 is TGTGCCAGCAGAGACGACATTAACTACGAGCAGTACTTC.